A single sample is the source of the 10 T cell receptor beta chains below, sequenced in a study of spatial heterogeneity in lung cancer. TCRdb re-analysed the 5' RACE reads in MiXCR, keeping a single row per CDR3 protein. The sample gives some 100,000 distinct CDR3 sequences, roughly 8.7% of which show up once; 6.9% is in the top ten. Time point: sample taken at primary tumor resection. Unsorted whole RNA of tumor, nontumor lung or frozen PBMC was sequenced. The sequencing here drew on PBMCs, taken at surgery. The receptors here all came from a male donor with early-stage non-small cell lung cancer.

The J gene is TRBJ2-7, the V gene TRBV29-1; TRBD1 matches at 12 bases. In germline, CDR1 is SQVTM, CDR2 ANQGSEA. V was pared by 6 bases and J by 7 bases, with 10 bases of the junction left unmatched. The CDR3 extends over 14 amino acids. The CDR3 sequence: CSVRTGTGGGEQYF. The DNA for the CDR3 is TGCAGCGTCCGCACCGGGACAGGGGGCGGAGAGCAGTACTTC.

This clonotype was observed a handful of times. The chain combines TRBV19 with TRBJ1-5; the D gene is possibly TRBD1 (6 bases). V was clipped by 6 bases and J by 6 bases, with 15 bases between them. Germline CDR1 is LNHDA and CDR2 is SQIVND (reference sequence). CDR3 length equals 14 residues. The CDR3 loop reads CASRAQGGGQPQHF. CDR3 bases: TGTGCCAGTAGGGCACAGGGAGGGGGTCAGCCCCAGCATTTT.

This clonotype was observed a few times. The rearrangement joins TRBV7-9 to TRBJ2-5; TRBD1 might be the D (6 bases). Between the trimmed V and J ends, which lost 5 bases and 1 base, there was a span of 11 bases. The CDR3 is 14 residues long. The germline CDR1 and CDR2 sequences are SEHNR and FQNEAQ (reference sequence). The CDR3 sequence: CASSPRQVQETQYF. CDR3 DNA sequence: TGTGCCAGCAGCCCCAGACAGGTCCAAGAGACCCAGTACTTC. The full variable domain, its missing parts supplied by reference TRBV7-9 and TRBJ2-5, is DTGVSQNPRHKITKRGQNVTFRCDPISEHNRLYWYRQTLGQGPEFLTYFQNEAQLEKSRLLSDRFSAERPKGSFSTLEIQRTEQGDSAMYLCASSPRQVQETQYFGPGTRLLVL.

The chain links TRBV28 to TRBJ2-2; tentative D call: TRBD1 (5 bases). In germline, CDR1 is MDHEN, CDR2 SYDVKM. The germline V and J ends were trimmed by 5 bases and 5 bases, with 15 bases remaining between them. The CDR3 contains 15 residues. CDR3 residues: CASSQRTMGTGELFF. The DNA for the CDR3 is TGTGCCAGCAGTCAGAGGACAATGGGGACCGGGGAGCTGTTTTTT.

This clonotype appeared many times. The genes are TRBV5-1 and TRBJ2-7; D unclear. This CDR3 region has 16 residues. V lost 3 bases to trimming and J lost 3 bases, with 19 bases between them. Germline V gene data show CDR1 as SGHRS and CDR2 as YFSETQ. The CDR3 sequence is CASSSLTPLGLYEQYF. CDR3 DNA sequence: TGCGCCAGCAGCTCTTTGACACCCCTAGGCCTCTACGAGCAGTACTTC.

This clonotype appeared a few times. The chain links TRBV20-1 to TRBJ2-7, with TRBD1 as a possible D gene (5 bases). The CDR3 contains 15 residues. Germline loops: CDR1 DFQATT, CDR2 SNEGSKA (reference sequence). Trimming took off 0 bases at V and 5 bases at J, with 17 bases between the two ends. CDR3 in amino acids: CSARDHRGSLDEQYF. The CDR3 bases are TGCAGTGCTAGAGATCATAGGGGCTCCTTGGACGAGCAGTACTTC.

This clonotype has at least ten counts. The chain links TRBV29-1 to TRBJ2-1; TRBD1 agrees at 9 bases. V was pared by 2 bases and J by 0 bases, with 5 bases of the junction left unmatched. The CDR3 runs to 16 residues. CDR1 and CDR2 (germline): SQVTM, ANQGSEA. CDR3 loop: CSVELGTGSSYNEQFF. CDR3 nucleotide sequence: TGCAGCGTTGAATTGGGGACAGGGAGCTCCTACAATGAGCAGTTCTTC.

This clonotype was recorded at least ten times. The rearrangement links TRBV24-1 to TRBJ2-3; D uncertain. Germline values: CDR1 KGHDR, CDR2 SFDVKD. The CDR3 loop spans 16 amino acids. V lost 7 bases and J 2 bases, leaving 18 bases between the germline ends. CDR3 protein: CATSGDHSFSTDTQYF. DNA of the CDR3: TGTGCCACCAGCGGAGACCACAGTTTTTCCACAGATACGCAGTATTTT.

In its sample, this clonotype was seen a few times. The chain has TRBV12-3 or TRBV12-4 and TRBJ2-1; D might be TRBD1 or TRBD2, each matching 5 bases. This CDR3 is 16 amino acids long. V lost 5 bases and J 9 bases, leaving 23 bases between the germline ends. CDR3 sequence reads: CASSPRASGSGGEQFF. DNA for the CDR3: TGTGCCAGCAGTCCGAGAGCGTCGGGGAGTGGGGGTGAGCAGTTCTTC.

This clonotype has more than one count but fewer than ten. In DNA form, the CDR3 reads TGTGCCACCAGTCAAGGGTCCGGCTATGGCTACACCTTC. Its protein product is CATSQGSGYGYTF. The genes are TRBV24-1 and TRBJ1-2, with D uncertain. The CDR3 totals 13 residues. Trimming removed 6 bases at V and 4 bases at J, with 11 bases between. From germline, CDR1 is KGHDR and CDR2 SFDVKD.